The 22 T cell receptor beta chains given below trace back to one sample, sequenced in a study of cytomegalovirus exposure and HLA in healthy donors. The PCR was carried out with 60 Vbeta primers and 13 Jbeta primers. Data came from immunoSEQ multiplex PCR; TCRdb stores just in-frame clones and leaves some out. The profile covers 150,000 or so clones, with 84% appearing a single time and approximately 6.5% taken by the ten largest. The material sequenced was PBMCs. These receptors originate from a man between 45 and 60 years old in good health and CMV-seropositive.

CDR3 residues: CAWSVHIGTDTQYF. Here the CDR3 DNA reads TGTGCCTGGAGTGTACATATCGGCACAGATACGCAGTATTTT. This chain uses TRBV30 with TRBJ2-3; D not resolved. The CDR3 is made up of 14 amino acids. Trimming left V 0 bases short and J 1 base short, with 8 bases between. Per the germline V gene, CDR1 is GTSNPN and CDR2 is SVGIG (reference sequence).

This clone was observed a few times. A read error may produce the germline difference seen at one junction end. The V call is TRBV7-9, the J call TRBJ2-1, with D possibly being TRBD2 (5 bases). Germline V gives CDR1 SEHNR, CDR2 FQNEAQ (reference sequence). The CDR3 totals 16 residues. DNA for the CDR3: TGTTCCAGCACTTCGGGGAGTCAGCCCGCCTACAATGAGCAGTTCTTC. Amino acids: CSSTSGSQPAYNEQFF.

The chain recombines TRBV18 with TRBJ2-1, with 9 bases identical to TRBD2. CDR1 and CDR2 from the germline V gene are KGHSH and LQKENI. This CDR3 region has 15 residues. V lost 2 bases to trimming and J lost 3 bases; unmatched junction nucleotides: 2. CDR3 sequence: CASSPSREGYNEQFF. CDR3 in DNA: TGTGCCAGCTCACCATCGCGGGAGGGCTACAATGAGCAGTTCTTC.

The V gene is TRBV4-2, the J gene TRBJ2-1, with unresolved D. The CDR3 sequence is 15 residues long. V was clipped by 0 bases and J by 0 bases, with 6 bases between them. Per germline, CDR1 LGHNA and CDR2 YNFKEQ. The DNA of the CDR3 is TGTGCCAGCAGCCAAGACGGTAGCTCCTACAATGAGCAGTTCTTC. Translating it yields CASSQDGSSYNEQFF.

This sequence joins TRBV11-3 and TRBJ2-3; TRBD1 aligns across 8 bases. Per germline, CDR1 SGHNT and CDR2 YENEEA. J lost 6 bases, V lost 3 bases, and 5 bases had no gene match. The CDR3 is made up of 14 amino acids. The CDR3 DNA sequence: TGTGCCAGCAGCTTGGGACAGGCGAGGGATACGCAGTATTTT. Protein: CASSLGQARDTQYF.

As regards this clone: Additional DNA sequences in this sample encode the identical CDR3. The chain employs TRBV15 and TRBJ2-3; 10 bases are a match to TRBD2. Germline CDR1 reads LNHNV; CDR2 reads YYDKDF (reference sequence). The junction had 1 base not matched to a gene; V was cut back by 1 base and J by 3 bases. The CDR3 totals 15 residues. CDR3 DNA sequence: TGTGCCACCAGCAGAGGACTAGCGGGTACAGATACGCAGTATTTT. Translating gives CATSRGLAGTDTQYF.

The CDR3 here is CASSTSGTGYTDTQYF. CDR3 coding DNA: TGTGCCAGCAGCACCTCCGGGACAGGGTACACAGATACGCAGTATTTT. The V gene is TRBV7-3, the J gene TRBJ2-3, with 9 bases lining up with TRBD1. Germline loops: CDR1 SGHTA, CDR2 FQGTGA. Trimming removed 5 bases from V and 2 bases from J; junction bases left unmatched: 8. CDR3 length: 16 residues.

The chain couples TRBV5-5 to TRBJ2-7; 9 nucleotides match TRBD2. The germline V gene encodes CDR1 SGHKS and CDR2 YYEKEE (reference sequence). The CDR3 loop spans 16 amino acids. Unmatched junction bases numbered 12, after V lost 4 bases and J lost 4 bases. CDR3 nucleotides: TGTGCCAGCAGCCCGGAAGGACAGCGGGAGGAGTACGAGCAGTACGTC. Translation: CASSPEGQREEYEQYV.

V is TRBV27 and J is TRBJ2-4; 8 bases match TRBD1. Unmatched junction bases numbered 12, after V lost 8 bases and J lost 3 bases. The CDR3 totals 16 residues. Per the germline V gene, CDR1 is MNHEY and CDR2 is SMNVEV (reference sequence). This chain's CDR3 is CASFPQGAGVKNIQYF. For the CDR3, the DNA is TGTGCCAGCTTCCCTCAGGGGGCAGGGGTCAAAAACATTCAGTACTTC.

This clone was found a few times. The gene calls are TRBV7-9 and TRBJ2-7, with a weak D call TRBD1 (6 bases). The CDR3 is 12 residues long. V shed 4 bases and J shed 3 bases, with 7 bases lying between them. Germline V gives CDR1 SEHNR, CDR2 FQNEAQ (reference sequence). The CDR3: CASSSQGYEQYF. The CDR3 DNA follows: TGTGCCAGCAGCTCACAGGGCTACGAGCAGTACTTC.

This chain links TRBV27 with TRBJ1-5; D remains ambiguous. This CDR3 is built from 16 residues. The germline V gene has CDR1 MNHEY and CDR2 SMNVEV (reference sequence). Trimming shortened V by 6 bases and J by 4 bases, and 19 bases separated the two germline ends. Here the CDR3 DNA reads TGTGCCAGCAGCCCAAGAGAGATATTAGCAAATCAGCCCCAGCATTTT. Amino acid sequence: CASSPREILANQPQHF.

A single count supports this clone. The V and J genes are TRBV7-8 and TRBJ2-1; D ambiguous. Germline CDR1 is SGHVS and CDR2 is FQNEAQ. V lost 1 base to trimming and J lost 4 bases, with 11 bases between them. This CDR3 has 15 amino acids. The CDR3 is CASSLEEQPYNEQFF. Here the CDR3 DNA reads TGTGCCAGCAGCTTAGAAGAGCAACCTTACAATGAGCAGTTCTTC.

This clone was seen a single time. This sequence joins TRBV5-4 and TRBJ2-1; TRBD2 matches 11 bases. CDR1 is SGHNT, CDR2 YYREEE, per germline (reference sequence). This CDR3 contains 15 residues. V shed 5 bases and J 4 bases; nucleotides not matched to a gene: 5. The CDR3 DNA sequence: TGTGCCAGCAGTTCCGGACTAGCGGGTTACAATGAGCAGTTCTTC. This translates into CASSSGLAGYNEQFF.

The rearrangement uses TRBV29-1 and TRBJ2-7; D ambiguous. CDR3 length: 13 amino acids. CDR1 SQVTM and CDR2 ANQGSEA come from the germline V gene. Deletions cut 2 bases from V and 1 base from J, with 9 bases between. CDR3: CSVEFPGSYEQYF. In nucleotides, the CDR3 is TGCAGCGTTGAATTCCCAGGTTCCTACGAGCAGTACTTC.

CDR3: CASSLGGRGRRETQYF. The CDR3 bases are TGTGCCAGCAGCTTAGGCGGGCGGGGGCGCCGGGAGACCCAGTACTTC. V usage is TRBV13 and J usage is TRBJ2-5, with D perhaps TRBD2 (7 bases). Germline CDR1 and CDR2: PRHDT and FYEKMQ (reference sequence). The ends were cut back, 0 bases at V and 5 bases at J, with 16 bases in the middle. This CDR3 region has 16 residues. Drawing the rest from reference TRBV13 and TRBJ2-5, the complete variable domain is AAGVIQSPRHLIKEKRETATLKCYPIPRHDTVYWYQQGPGQDPQFLISFYEKMQSDKGSIPDRFSAQQFSDYHSELNMSSLELGDSALYFCASSLGGRGRRETQYFGPGTRLLVL.

V and J are TRBV7-9 and TRBJ2-5; the match to TRBD2 covers 10 bases. V lost 3 bases and J lost 2; bases outside the gene matches: 0. In germline, CDR1 is SEHNR, CDR2 FQNEAQ (reference sequence). This CDR3 is built from 14 residues. CDR3 sequence reads: CASSFSGGQETQYF. CDR3 in DNA: TGTGCCAGCAGCTTTAGCGGGGGGCAAGAGACCCAGTACTTC.

This chain connects TRBV9 to TRBJ1-1; no clear D. This CDR3 spans 12 amino acids. Between the trimmed V and J ends, which lost 0 bases and 6 bases, there was a span of 6 bases. Germline V CDR1 and CDR2: SGDLS, YYNGEE. The CDR3 region has the DNA TGTGCCAGCAGCGTAGACAGTTCTGAAGCTTTCTTT. Amino acid sequence: CASSVDSSEAFF.

This clone was detected a few times. J is TRBJ2-7 and V is TRBV27; possible D gene TRBD1, 6 bases. The CDR3 consists of 15 residues. Trimming shortened V by 10 bases and J by 3 bases, and 22 bases separated the two germline ends. The germline V gene has CDR1 MNHEY and CDR2 SMNVEV (reference sequence). The chain's CDR3 is CATHTVRDNHYEQYF. The CDR3 DNA reads TGTGCCACCCACACCGTCCGGGACAACCACTACGAGCAGTACTTC.

V and J are TRBV5-4 and TRBJ2-5; D is ambiguous. The germline V gene has CDR1 SGHNT and CDR2 YYREEE (reference sequence). The CDR3 totals 13 residues. Trimming left V 0 bases short and J 1 base short, with 4 bases between. CDR3 protein: CASSLVVQETQYF. The CDR3 DNA is TGTGCCAGCAGCTTGGTCGTCCAAGAGACCCAGTACTTC. Looking up the rest from reference TRBV5-4 and TRBJ2-5 gives the full variable domain: ETGVTQSPTHLIKTRGQQVTLRCSSQSGHNTVSWYQQALGQGPQFIFQYYREEENGRGNFPPRFSGLQFPNYSSELNVNALELDDSALYLCASSLVVQETQYFGPGTRLLVL.

This chain links TRBV7-2 with TRBJ2-7; 8 nucleotides line up with TRBD1. This CDR3 spans 16 amino acids. Germline values: CDR1 SGHTA, CDR2 FQGNSA. Trimming took 0 bases from V and 1 from J; bases not matched to a gene: 5. CDR3 region: CASSLAGDRRSYEQYF. CDR3 sequence (DNA): TGTGCCAGCAGCTTAGCCGGGGACAGGAGATCCTACGAGCAGTACTTC.

This chain links TRBV6-5 with TRBJ2-5; TRBD2 matches 9 bases. The CDR3 has 15 amino acids. The V gene end was trimmed by 4 bases and the J gene end by 5 bases; junction bases not matched to a gene: 8. Germline values: CDR1 MNHEY, CDR2 SVGAGI. In DNA form, the CDR3 reads TGTGCCAGCAGTTTTGACTACGGACTAGCGGAGACCCAGTACTTC. It encodes CASSFDYGLAETQYF.

In DNA form, the CDR3 reads TGTGCCAGCAGCTGGCTGGAGAGGAATGAGCAGTTCTTC. Protein sequence: CASSWLERNEQFF. The J gene is TRBJ2-1, the V gene TRBV5-6; no definite D call. The CDR3 sequence is 13 residues long. Deletions cut 3 bases from V and 7 bases from J, with 11 bases between. Per the germline V gene, CDR1 is SGHDT and CDR2 is YYEEEE. The full variable domain, in which reference TRBV5-6 and TRBJ2-1 provide the parts outside the CDR3, is DAGVTQSPTHLIKTRGQQVTLRCSPKSGHDTVSWYQQALGQGPQFIFQYYEEEERQRGNFPDRFSGHQFPNYSSELNVNALLLGDSALYLCASSWLERNEQFFGPGTRLTVL.